This entry is about one T cell receptor beta chain. Its antigen target is currently unknown. The record has no base qualities; no much larger clone is one base away. This entry comes from a study of vaccination effects on CD4 cells after COVID-19 (dated by TCRdb to between 2020 and 2023). About the study as a whole: Post-vaccine samples across the study were collected a median of 72 days after the second dose, with a range of 14 to 241. The study compared SARS-CoV-2 spike-specific CD4+ TCR repertoires before and after mRNA vaccination in COVID-19 convalescent patients and infection-naive vaccine recipients. A total of roughly 9 COVID-19 convalescent patients and several SARS-CoV-2-naive healthy vaccine recipients were included in the full study. Cultures from other donors in the study were sequenced using the Oncomine TCR Beta short-read assay on an Illumina iSeq 100. Points the paper makes about the study in general: Marked clonal contraction was observed in both infection-induced and vaccine-induced clones at late post-vaccination timepoints, consistent with waning T cell responses. Among healthy vaccine recipients, nearly all vaccine-induced clones were SARS-CoV-2 mono-reactive, and just 1 of 255 was cross-reactive with common cold coronaviruses. The study was limited by a small number of convalescent patients and lacked early post-infection timepoints.

The protocol used for the library was the immunoSEQ multiplex PCR assay. TCR beta CDR3 sequencing was performed on DNA from the cultured, isolated CD4+ T cells. For the original study's pipeline: Non-productive TCR sequences were discarded, and reads were trimmed to the CDR3 region, with only CDR3s of 7 or more amino acids retained. The MANAFEST web app was used to identify antigen-specific clonotypes by comparing expansion in peptide wells with expansion in reference cultures. For clones to be considered positive, expansion at FDR<0.05 versus reference and all other wells, an odds ratio above 5, and a frequency above 0.1% in two replicate wells were required. A clonotype was defined as cross-reactive if the clonotype was significantly expanded both in SARS-CoV-2 spike wells and in at least one common cold coronavirus spike condition. CDR3 similarity was assessed by Levenshtein distance with the stringdist R package, and unrooted trees were built with ape in R 3.6.1. Drawn from immuneACCESS, this table holds only the in-frame rearrangements with V and J called that TCRdb kept. Clones are partly lost; checked studies trace under half to an unresolved V gene and leave the rest unexplained. V and J calls and clone size are given by that table; D and trimming were obtained from the DNA. Here the sample has roughly 24,000 clones; about three quarters occur a single time. The ten largest make up roughly 10% of the sample.

The ViraFEST assay stimulated PBMC with viral peptide pools and then used TCR sequencing to identify antigen-specific CD4+ T cell clonotypes by expansion. After around eleven days of culture, CD4+ T cells were isolated with the EasySep CD4+ T cell isolation kit. Each participant received two doses of an mRNA SARS-CoV-2 vaccine, either BNT162b2 or mRNA-1273. The absence of prior SARS-CoV-2 infection in healthy vaccine recipients was confirmed by negative nucleocapsid antibodies before and after vaccination. Some 2.2 million PBMC per well were cultured in IMDM with about 4.6% human AB serum, roughly 11 IU/ml IL-2 and gentamicin, plus 10 ug/ml peptides. Half of the culture medium was replaced with fresh IL-2-containing medium on days 3 and 7. Unless noted otherwise, every peptide stimulation condition was cultured in triplicate wells. Using Ficoll-Paque Plus gradient centrifugation, PBMC were separated from whole blood and then either used fresh or cryopreserved at -140C. Overlapping peptide pools spanned the spike proteins of SARS-CoV-2 and the common cold coronaviruses HCoV-NL63, HCoV-OC43 and HCoV-229E. The QIAamp micro DNA kit was used to extract genomic DNA from the cultured CD4+ T cells.

The germline V gene yields MGHRA for CDR1 and YSYEKL for CDR2. The CDR3 covers 14 residues, taking in both the cysteine and the phenylalanine. Of the read, only the CDR3 DNA is kept; its 42 bases are in frame from base 1. V sheds 4 bases and J sheds 0 bases, leaving 10 bases between their ends. Sequenced here: CD4+ T cells from PBMCs cultured with HCoV-NL63 spike peptides, sampled after COVID-19 vaccination. The meaning of the sample's cell subset or site label: HCoV-NL63 spike overlapping peptide pool stimulation. The origin of this receptor is a human donor who received a COVID-19 vaccine. Recombination linked TRBV4-1 to TRBJ2-7; the D segment may tentatively be TRBD1 or TRBD2, each giving 5 matched bases. The DNA sequence is as follows: TGCGCCAGCAGCCCTTGGGACGCCTCCTACGAGCAGTACTTC. Its product reads: CASSPWDASYEQYF.